These 28 T cell receptor beta chains originate from one sample sequenced in a study of T cells in Graves' hyperthyroidism and ophthalmopathy. TCR beta CDR3 sequences were amplified from RNA transcripts. HTBI primers were used for first-round RT-PCR of the TCR CDR3. MiXCR, run by TCRdb on the multiplex PCR reads, gives a single entry per CDR3 protein. The sample has about 350,000 distinct CDR3 sequences; over 11% are singletons. The sequenced sample consisted of blood. These receptors were taken from a woman aged 25 to 45 with Graves' hyperthyroidism.

This clonotype was detected a few times. The chain combines TRBV3-1 with TRBJ1-3; a weak D match, TRBD1 (5 bases). Trimming removed 0 bases from V and 4 bases from J, with 13 bases in between. CDR3 size: 16 residues. CDR1 is LGHDT, CDR2 YNNKEL, per germline (reference sequence). CDR3 protein: CASSQDLRATGNTIYF. For the CDR3, the DNA is TGTGCCAGCAGCCAAGATCTCAGGGCGACAGGAAACACCATATATTTT.

The sample holds a few counts of this clonotype. The rearrangement joins TRBV20-1 to TRBJ2-4; 10 nucleotides align to TRBD2. Germline V lookup: CDR1 DFQATT, CDR2 SNEGSKA (reference sequence). The CDR3 is 16 amino acids. The trim removed 2 bases at V and 3 bases at J, leaving 7 bases unmatched. The CDR3 bases are TGCAGTGCTAGACCTAGACTAGCGGGTTTCAAAAACATTCAGTACTTC. Translated: CSARPRLAGFKNIQYF.

There are a few counts of this clonotype. The chain joins TRBV29-1 to TRBJ2-7; TRBD1 matches 9 bases. V dropped 7 bases and J dropped 4; count of bases not matched to a gene: 11. Per germline, CDR1 SQVTM and CDR2 ANQGSEA. The CDR3 consists of 14 residues. CDR3 sequence reads: CSGAQGQGGYEQYF. In nucleotides, the CDR3 is TGCAGCGGGGCCCAGGGACAGGGTGGATACGAGCAGTACTTC.

This clonotype occurred many times. J is TRBJ2-1 and V is TRBV30; D remains unclear. With 2 bases removed from V and 4 bases from J, the gap between germline ends came to 6 bases. The CDR3 has 12 residues. Germline assignment: CDR1 GTSNPN and CDR2 SVGIG (reference sequence). The CDR3 DNA sequence: TGTGCCTGGAGTCCCCCTTACAATGAGCAGTTCTTC. Translated, it gives CAWSPPYNEQFF.

This clonotype came up many times. CDR3 residues: CASSLARGGELFF. The CDR3 DNA reads TGTGCCAGCAGCTTAGCGAGGGGGGGGGAGCTGTTTTTT. This chain links TRBV7-6 with TRBJ2-2; the D gene is possibly TRBD1 (6 bases). Per the germline V gene, CDR1 is SGHVS and CDR2 is FNYEAQ. The V gene lost 0 bases and the J gene lost 8 bases, with 7 bases spanning the gap. The CDR3 has 13 amino acids. Complete variable domain (other parts from reference TRBV7-6 and TRBJ2-2): GAGVSQSPRYKVTKRGQDVALRCDPISGHVSLYWYRQALGQGPEFLTYFNYEAQQDKSGLPNDRFSAERPEGSISTLTIQRTEQRDSAMYRCASSLARGGELFFGEGSRLTVL.

The genes are TRBV12-3 or TRBV12-4 and TRBJ1-5; no firm D call. Deletions cut 3 bases from V and 4 bases from J, with 16 bases between. The CDR3 consists of 16 residues. DNA for the CDR3: TGTGCCAGCAGTTTTTATGGCAGAACCAATAATCAGCCCCAGCATTTT. This gives the protein CASSFYGRTNNQPQHF.

Ten or more counts support this clonotype. This sequence joins TRBV27 and TRBJ2-7; D unresolved. V was shortened by 4 bases and J by 5 bases, with 15 bases between the two germline ends. CDR1 MNHEY and CDR2 SMNVEV come from the germline V gene (reference sequence). The CDR3 is 14 residues long. The CDR3 coding sequence is TGTGCCAGCAGTTGGTCGCGGATCAGCGACGAGCAGTACTTC. Translation gives CASSWSRISDEQYF.

This clonotype was recorded many times. V gene TRBV13 combines with J gene TRBJ2-2; 8 bases match TRBD2. With 3 bases clipped from V and 2 bases from J, the junction kept 5 bases outside the gene matches. CDR3 length: 16 residues. Germline CDR1 is PRHDT and CDR2 is FYEKMQ (reference sequence). The CDR3 reads CASSLFSGINTGELFF. The DNA of the CDR3 is TGTGCCAGCAGCTTGTTTAGCGGGATAAACACCGGGGAGCTGTTTTTT.

Many counts were recorded for this clonotype. This chain connects TRBV6-1 to TRBJ2-7, with D possibly TRBD1 on 5 matching bases. The CDR3 runs to 13 residues. Germline V gene lookup returns CDR1 MNHNS and CDR2 SASEGT. Trimming took off 5 bases at V and 0 bases at J, with 8 bases between the two ends. CDR3 bases: TGTGCCAGCAGTTATCAGGGCTCCTACGAGCAGTACTTC. Encoded protein: CASSYQGSYEQYF.

This clonotype was seen a handful of times. The gene calls are TRBV18 and TRBJ1-2; TRBD1 agrees at 9 bases. This CDR3 has 15 amino acids. Germline V lookup: CDR1 KGHSH, CDR2 LQKENI. V gave up 3 bases and J gave up 8 bases; unmatched junction bases: 10. The CDR3: CASSPSGTGSTGYTF. The CDR3 region has the DNA TGTGCCAGCTCACCTTCCGGGACAGGGAGTACGGGCTACACCTTC. The variable domain in full, with the rest retrieved from reference TRBV18 and TRBJ1-2, is NAGVMQNPRHLVRRRGQEARLRCSPMKGHSHVYWYRQLPEEGLKFMVYLQKENIIDESGMPKERFSAEFPKEGPSILRIQQVVRGDSAAYFCASSPSGTGSTGYTFGSGTRLTVV.

A few counts support this clonotype. This chain uses TRBV2 with TRBJ1-5, with TRBD1 as a possible D gene (5 bases). The CDR3 totals 15 residues. V was cut by 8 bases and J by 9 bases, with 23 bases left in between. Germline assignment: CDR1 SNHLY and CDR2 FYNNEI. The CDR3 loop is CASSRRTLSSAPQHF. Here the CDR3 DNA reads TGTGCCAGCTCCAGAAGGACACTGTCTTCAGCGCCCCAGCATTTT.

Many counts were recorded for this clonotype. The chain links TRBV12-3 or TRBV12-4 to TRBJ2-7; 10 bases line up with TRBD2. This CDR3 has 15 residues. J lost 2 bases, V lost 6 bases, and 7 bases had no gene match. CDR3 loop: CASSKWTSGAYEQYF. The CDR3 nucleotides are TGTGCCAGCAGCAAGTGGACTAGCGGAGCCTACGAGCAGTACTTC.

This clonotype has at least ten counts. The chain combines TRBV5-6 with TRBJ2-1, with D perhaps TRBD1 (6 bases). The CDR3 length is 14 residues. Trimming removed 3 bases at V and 8 bases at J, with 15 bases between. Germline values: CDR1 SGHDT, CDR2 YYEEEE. The CDR3, as DNA: TGTGCCAGCAGCTCAAGGCACAGGGTCGATGAGCAGTTCTTC. Translated: CASSSRHRVDEQFF. Full variable domain (remainder filled in from reference TRBV5-6 and TRBJ2-1): DAGVTQSPTHLIKTRGQQVTLRCSPKSGHDTVSWYQQALGQGPQFIFQYYEEEERQRGNFPDRFSGHQFPNYSSELNVNALLLGDSALYLCASSSRHRVDEQFFGPGTRLTVL.

This clonotype came up many times. The chain uses TRBV5-1 and TRBJ2-7; D is perhaps TRBD1 (6 bases). The CDR3 is 15 amino acids. Germline V gene sequence: CDR1 SGHRS, CDR2 YFSETQ. The germline V and J ends were trimmed by 0 bases and 7 bases, with 17 bases remaining between them. CDR3 sequence: CASSLVEAGAGEQYF. CDR3 DNA: TGCGCCAGCAGCTTGGTGGAGGCAGGGGCAGGGGAGCAGTACTTC.

The chain employs TRBV6-2 or TRBV6-3 and TRBJ2-5; D might be TRBD2 (7 bases). Per the germline V gene, CDR1 is MNHEY and CDR2 is SVGEGT. CDR3 length: 10 residues. Trimming removed 8 bases at V and 10 bases at J, with 11 bases between. In DNA form, the CDR3 reads TGTGCCAGCTCCGGGGGGCTCCAGTACTTC. Its protein product is CASSGGLQYF.

In this sample, this clonotype turned up many times. This chain links TRBV12-3 or TRBV12-4 with TRBJ1-5; D is uncertain. V lost 3 bases and J 4 bases, leaving 7 bases between the germline ends. The CDR3 is 13 amino acids. The CDR3 loop reads CASSFASNQPQHF. The CDR3 DNA reads as TGTGCCAGCAGTTTCGCTTCTAATCAGCCCCAGCATTTT.

The chain joins TRBV28 to TRBJ1-6; a weak D match, TRBD1 (6 bases). Trimming left V 6 bases short and J 5 bases short, with 14 bases between. The germline V gene encodes CDR1 MDHEN and CDR2 SYDVKM. There are 15 residues in the CDR3. CDR3 loop: CASRKPRGDNSPLHF. In DNA form, the CDR3 reads TGTGCCAGCAGGAAACCCAGGGGTGATAATTCACCCCTCCACTTT.

This clonotype was seen many times. The chain links TRBV5-1 to TRBJ1-1; D gene ambiguous. Germline V gives CDR1 SGHRS, CDR2 YFSETQ. V shed 0 bases and J shed 2 bases, with 8 bases lying between them. CDR3 length: 14 amino acids. The CDR3 loop reads CASSLAVYNTEAFF. The CDR3 nucleotides are TGCGCCAGCAGCTTGGCGGTGTACAACACTGAAGCTTTCTTT.

The sample holds a few counts of this clonotype. The V and J genes are TRBV28 and TRBJ1-4; D unresolved. The length of the CDR3 is 14 residues. Germline CDR1 reads MDHEN; CDR2 reads SYDVKM. V dropped 7 bases and J dropped 3 bases, with 12 bases sitting between them. This CDR3 is CASNSEVANEKLFF. CDR3 nucleotide sequence: TGTGCCAGCAATAGCGAGGTGGCTAATGAAAAACTGTTTTTT.

V usage is TRBV11-2 and J usage is TRBJ2-7; TRBD2 is a possible D gene (6 bases). This CDR3 spans 14 amino acids. Looked up from germline, CDR1 is SGHAT and CDR2 is FQNNGV. V gave up 5 bases and J gave up 2 bases, with 13 bases separating them. The CDR3 region is CASSARRDAYEQYF. CDR3 DNA sequence: TGTGCCAGCAGCGCCCGGAGGGACGCCTACGAGCAGTACTTC. Combining the CDR3 with reference TRBV11-2 and TRBJ2-7 gives the whole variable domain EAGVAQSPRYKIIEKRQSVAFWCNPISGHATLYWYQQILGQGPKLLIQFQNNGVVDDSQLPKDRFSAERLKGVDSTLKIQPAKLEDSAVYLCASSARRDAYEQYFGPGTRLTVT.

The chain uses TRBV6-1 and TRBJ2-1, with 8 bases lining up with TRBD2. J gave up 5 bases and V 6 bases, and 9 bases lay outside the gene matches. Looked up from germline, CDR1 is MNHNS and CDR2 is SASEGT. The CDR3 is made up of 15 amino acids. DNA of the CDR3: TGTGCCAGCAGGTTTCTTCTAGCGGGCGACAATGAGCAGTTCTTC. Residues: CASRFLLAGDNEQFF.

This clonotype was observed a few times. The chain carries TRBV4-2 and TRBJ2-5; 9 bases line up with TRBD1. Losses at the gene ends were 1 base for V and 5 bases for J; bases not matched to a gene: 5. The CDR3 loop spans 15 amino acids. Germline-derived CDR1 and CDR2 are LGHNA and YNFKEQ. DNA of the CDR3: TGTGCCAGCAGCCAAGGGGGGACAGGGATGGAGACCCAGTACTTC. Protein sequence: CASSQGGTGMETQYF.

This clonotype appeared many times. This sequence joins TRBV10-3 and TRBJ2-5, with 7 bases fitting TRBD1. V trimming: 6 bases; J trimming: 1 base; junction bases outside the gene matches: 2. CDR3 length: 13 residues. Germline-derived CDR1 and CDR2 are ENHRY and SYGVKD. CDR3 sequence reads: CAIRDRTQETQYF. In nucleotides, the CDR3 is TGTGCCATCAGGGACAGGACCCAAGAGACCCAGTACTTC.

At least ten counts were recorded for this clonotype. The chain combines TRBV20-1 with TRBJ2-3, with D unclear. V was clipped by 2 bases and J by 5 bases, with 8 bases between them. The CDR3 extends over 12 amino acids. The germline V gene encodes CDR1 DFQATT and CDR2 SNEGSKA (reference sequence). CDR3 bases: TGCAGTGCTAGAAAAGGCGTAGATACGCAGTATTTT. Amino acids: CSARKGVDTQYF.

This clonotype was counted between two and nine times. V is TRBV5-7 and J is TRBJ2-1, with 12 bases fitting TRBD2. TRBV5-7 is sorted into the ORF group, with uncertain function. The CDR3 is made up of 17 amino acids. Germline trimming cut 0 bases from V and 5 bases from J; bases unmatched to any gene: 6. The CDR3 here is CASSLGLAGVEDNEQFF. CDR3 nucleotide sequence: TGTGCCAGCAGCTTGGGACTAGCGGGAGTAGAGGACAATGAGCAGTTCTTC.

The chain links TRBV19 to TRBJ1-5; a possible D gene is TRBD1 (6 bases). V lost 6 bases and J 6 bases, leaving 15 bases between the germline ends. Germline lookup yields CDR1 LNHDA and CDR2 SQIVND (reference sequence). The CDR3 runs to 14 residues. This chain's CDR3 is CASSTTGLGQPQHF. CDR3 coding DNA: TGTGCCAGTAGCACAACAGGGCTGGGTCAGCCCCAGCATTTT.

The table lists this clonotype with many counts. V gene TRBV2 combines with J gene TRBJ1-1; possible D gene TRBD1, 6 bases. Trimming removed 0 bases from V and 3 bases from J, with 17 bases in between. CDR1 and CDR2 (germline): SNHLY, FYNNEI. The CDR3 consists of 17 residues. The chain's CDR3 is CASSEAGRGRSYTEAFF. The CDR3 DNA sequence: TGTGCCAGCAGTGAAGCGGGGCGGGGGCGGTCTTACACTGAAGCTTTCTTT.

As to this clonotype: This sequence may be a read error, since a much larger clone differs from it by one base. Given the absence of the conserved phenylalanine or tryptophan at the CDR3 end, a read error is likely. This chain connects TRBV6-1 to TRBJ2-2; TRBD1 matches 10 bases. Trimming took 8 bases from V and 6 from J; bases not matched to a gene: 6. Per the germline V gene, CDR1 is MNHNS and CDR2 is SASEGT. The CDR3 loop spans 14 amino acids. Here the CDR3 reads CASGRDRGSGELFL. CDR3 nucleotides: TGTGCCAGCGGCCGGGACAGGGGTTCCGGGGAGCTGTTTCTT.